These 11 T cell receptor beta chains came from one sample sequenced in a study of naive and memory T cell subsets. Two oligonucleotides, mixed equimolar, formed the beta constant-region primer covering TRBC1 and TRBC2. A single record per CDR3 protein comes from TCRdb applying MiXCR to the UMI-ligation and nested PCR reads. Counted here are roughly 40,000 distinct CDR3 sequences, about an eighth occurring once; the ten biggest clones make up 22%. The sequenced sample was effector memory CD4+ T cells from blood. Subset in this sample: effector memory, CD45RA- CD27-. The receptors here all came from a human donor in good health.

The chain links TRBV27 to TRBJ1-3; D ambiguous. Trimming pared 6 bases from V and 2 bases from J, leaving 8 bases between. The CDR3 extends over 13 amino acids. CDR1 is MNHEY and CDR2 is SMNVEV in the germline V gene (reference sequence). The CDR3 protein is CASRGGAGNTIYF. The CDR3 DNA sequence: TGTGCCAGCAGGGGAGGCGCTGGAAACACCATATATTTT.

V usage is TRBV6-2 or TRBV6-3 and J usage is TRBJ1-2; possible D gene TRBD1, 5 bases. The V gene's germline CDR1 is MNHEY and CDR2 SVGEGT. Trimming shortened V by 7 bases and J by 4 bases, and 16 bases separated the two germline ends. This CDR3 comprises 14 residues. CDR3 protein: CASTRDGEAYGYTF. Here the CDR3 DNA reads TGTGCCAGCACCCGGGACGGCGAGGCCTATGGCTACACCTTC.

The CDR3 DNA reads as TGTGCCAGCGGAGCTGGGCTAGCGGGAGGCACTACCTCCGGGGAGCTGTTTTTT. Protein sequence: CASGAGLAGGTTSGELFF. The chain employs TRBV12-3 or TRBV12-4 and TRBJ2-2; 11 bases align to TRBD2. V was clipped by 8 bases and J by 6 bases; unmatched bases: 17. This CDR3 is 18 amino acids long.

This clonotype was seen ten or more times. The chain combines TRBV29-1 with TRBJ2-1; no reliable D call. The CDR3 totals 10 residues. With 6 bases removed from V and 5 bases from J, the gap between germline ends came to 5 bases. In germline, CDR1 is SQVTM, CDR2 ANQGSEA. The CDR3 loop reads CSVANNEQFF. The DNA of the CDR3 is TGCAGCGTCGCCAACAATGAGCAGTTCTTC.

This clonotype appeared many times. The rearrangement uses TRBV20-1 and TRBJ1-2; tentatively, D is TRBD1 (6 bases). From germline, CDR1 is DFQATT and CDR2 SNEGSKA (reference sequence). The V end lost 0 bases, the J end lost 4 bases, and 15 bases lay between the germline ends. This CDR3 contains 15 residues. The CDR3 nucleotides are TGCAGTGCTAGAGATCCGGGGGGGCCTCCCTATGGCTACACCTTC. Protein: CSARDPGGPPYGYTF.

In this sample, this clonotype turned up a few times. The CDR3 is CASRPGTYTGELFF. The CDR3 DNA is TGTGCCAGCCGCCCTGGGACATACACCGGGGAGCTGTTTTTT. The gene calls are TRBV2 and TRBJ2-2; TRBD1 is a possible D gene (6 bases). Germline CDR1 is SNHLY and CDR2 is FYNNEI. V was shortened by 8 bases and J by 3 bases, with 13 bases between the two germline ends. CDR3 length equals 14 residues.

V and J are TRBV5-1 and TRBJ1-6, with unresolved D. The V gene lost 4 bases and the J gene lost 8 bases, with 16 bases spanning the gap. The CDR3 sequence is 15 residues long. Germline lookup yields CDR1 SGHRS and CDR2 YFSETQ. CDR3 bases: TGCGCCAGCAGCCCCTCGGTTAGTGGTGATTCACCCCTCCACTTT. Translated: CASSPSVSGDSPLHF.

CDR3 amino acids: CASSLEVSGRVRGGSNYGYTF. In nucleotides, the CDR3 is TGTGCCAGCAGCTTGGAGGTTTCAGGTCGAGTCCGAGGAGGATCTAACTATGGCTACACCTTC. The chain couples TRBV5-5 to TRBJ1-2; D uncertain. Trimming took off 0 bases at V and 0 bases at J, with 27 bases between the two ends. The CDR3 contains 21 residues. Germline CDR1 SGHKS, CDR2 YYEKEE (reference sequence).

The V gene is TRBV12-3 or TRBV12-4, the J gene TRBJ1-2; D unclear. Between the trimmed V and J ends, which lost 7 bases and 1 base, there was a span of 16 bases. This CDR3 is built from 15 residues. The CDR3: CASTARSGFNYGYTF. CDR3 DNA sequence: TGTGCCAGCACCGCGAGGAGTGGATTTAACTATGGCTACACCTTC.

The chain is built from TRBV28 and TRBJ1-5; D is possibly TRBD1 (6 bases). Germline assignment: CDR1 MDHEN and CDR2 SYDVKM. The CDR3 consists of 21 residues. The V end was cut by 3 bases, the J end by 2 bases, with 29 bases between. The CDR3 here is CASSLKLWAGQNTVGNQPQHF. CDR3 nucleotides: TGTGCCAGCAGTTTGAAACTTTGGGCGGGACAAAACACTGTGGGCAATCAGCCCCAGCATTTT.

Many counts were recorded for this clonotype. The chain carries TRBV30 and TRBJ2-5; no definite D call. The CDR3 contains 10 residues. The V and J ends lost 2 bases and 2 bases respectively, with 0 bases between them. CDR1 is GTSNPN and CDR2 is SVGIG in the germline V gene (reference sequence). Here the CDR3 DNA reads TGTGCCTGGAGTCAAGAGACCCAGTACTTC. This encodes CAWSQETQYF. The full variable domain, with the rest looked up from reference TRBV30 and TRBJ2-5, is SQTIHQWPATLVQPVGSPLSLECTVEGTSNPNLYWYRQAAGRGLQLLFYSVGIGQISSEVPQNLSASRPQDRQFILSSKKLLLSDSGFYLCAWSQETQYFGPGTRLLVL.